Sequencing of this T cell receptor (beta chain) was carried out in a study of blood T cell repertoires in COVID-19. Study-wide background: Spain, Italy and the United States supplied samples that represented acute and convalescent COVID-19. T cells, B-cell-depleted T cells, or PBMCs supplied cDNA or gDNA.

In the authors' methods: Counts of nucleated cells, estimated from reference gene primer amplification, were obtained. Produced via immunoSEQ multiplex PCR; TCRdb's table is partial and in-frame only. V and J calls and clone size are copied from that table; D and trimming were computed from the DNA. The sample has tens of thousands of clones; about 88% are singletons. Germline CDR1 reads MGHRA; CDR2 reads YSYEKL. V lost 1 base and J 6 bases, leaving 10 bases between the germline ends. The CDR3 spans 15 residues. J is TRBJ1-6 and V is TRBV4-1; tentative D call: TRBD1 (6 bases). The receptor was derived from a human donor in a cohort sampled during active COVID-19. Sequencing was done on a sample of peripheral blood. The CDR3 reads CASSQVEQGNSPLHF. CDR3 coding DNA: TGCGCCAGCAGCCAAGTAGAACAGGGTAATTCACCCCTCCACTTT.